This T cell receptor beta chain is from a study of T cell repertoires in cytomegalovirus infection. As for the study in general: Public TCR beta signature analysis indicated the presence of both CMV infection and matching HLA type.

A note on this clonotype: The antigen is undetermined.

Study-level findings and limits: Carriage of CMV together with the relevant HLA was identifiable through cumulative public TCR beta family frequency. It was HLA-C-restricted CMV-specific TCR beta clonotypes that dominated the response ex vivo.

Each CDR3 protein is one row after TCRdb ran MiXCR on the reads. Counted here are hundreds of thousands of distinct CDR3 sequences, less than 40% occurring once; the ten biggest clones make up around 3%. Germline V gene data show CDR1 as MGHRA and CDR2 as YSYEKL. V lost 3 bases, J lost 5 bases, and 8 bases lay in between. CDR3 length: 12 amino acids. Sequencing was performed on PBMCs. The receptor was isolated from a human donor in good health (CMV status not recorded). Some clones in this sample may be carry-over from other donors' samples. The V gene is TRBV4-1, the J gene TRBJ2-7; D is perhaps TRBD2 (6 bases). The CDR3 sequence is CASSQGLNEQYF. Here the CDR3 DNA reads TGCGCCAGCAGCCAGGGACTCAACGAGCAGTACTTC.